This is a list of T cell receptor beta chains from one sample in a study of T cell responses to AZD1222 COVID-19 vaccine. The method was immunoSEQ multiplex PCR; TCRdb's version includes in-frame clones alone and lacks a portion of them. The sample has tens of thousands of clones, over 60% seen once. Here the sequenced sample was peripheral blood, taken 28 days after the second dose of the MenACWY control vaccine. These receptor sequences come from an adult who received the MenACWY meningococcal vaccine as a control. The CDR3 runs from the conserved cysteine through the conserved F or W. The D gene is left open where the match is weak. The size field is filled for only some rows; it gives once, few, many or a size class.

>TRBJ2-3|12|TRBV7-6|NA|NA
CASSSYADTQYF
TGTGCCAGCAGCTCCTACGCAGATACGCAGTATTTT
>TRBJ2-1|15|TRBV27|NA|NA
CASSPLRDKHNEQFF
TGTGCCAGCAGCCCCCTCCGGGACAAACACAATGAGCAGTTCTTC
>TRBJ1-2|11|TRBV7-9|NA|NA
CASSSGIGYTF
TGTGCCAGCAGCTCCGGGATTGGCTACACCTTC
>TRBJ2-2|16|TRBV5-1|NA|once
CASSLTGPGDTGELFF
TGCGCCAGCAGCTTGACCGGGCCCGGGGACACCGGGGAGCTGTTTTTT
>TRBJ1-3|15|TRBV5-1|TRBD1|NA
CASSWGQGTGNTIYF
TGCGCCAGCAGCTGGGGACAGGGGACTGGAAACACCATATATTTT
>TRBJ2-1|14|TRBV11-2|TRBD2|NA
CASTLAGGVDEQFF
TGTGCCAGCACCTTAGCGGGAGGGGTCGATGAGCAGTTCTTC
>TRBJ2-2|15|TRBV5-1|TRBD1|NA
CASKQGAPGSGELFF
TGCGCCAGCAAACAGGGGGCGCCGGGATCCGGGGAGCTGTTTTTT
>TRBJ2-4|13|TRBV19|NA|NA
CASGEGPKNIQYF
TGTGCCAGTGGCGAGGGTCCCAAAAACATTCAGTACTTC
>TRBJ1-2|12|TRBV10-1|NA|NA
CASNQINYGYTF
TGCGCCAGCAATCAGATTAACTATGGCTACACCTTC
>TRBJ1-2|15|TRBV7-2|TRBD1|few
CASTPLRGGGNGYTF
TGTGCCAGCACCCCTCTCAGGGGGGGTGGGAATGGCTACACCTTC
>TRBJ1-1|12|TRBV6-5|TRBD1|NA
CASRQGTAEAFF
TGTGCCAGCAGACAGGGGACAGCTGAAGCTTTCTTT
>TRBJ1-5|13|TRBV7-8|NA|NA
CASSRGGNQPQHF
TGTGCCAGCAGCCGAGGGGGCAATCAGCCCCAGCATTTT
>TRBJ1-1|16|TRBV6-5|TRBD1|NA
CASSSGQGVVDTEAFF
TGTGCCAGCAGTTCGGGACAGGGGGTCGTGGACACTGAAGCTTTCTTT